This is a list of T cell receptor beta chains from one sample in a study of CD8 T cells in Susac syndrome. TCRdb redid the calling of the immunoSEQ multiplex PCR reads with MiXCR, one entry per CDR3 protein. This repertoire shows more than 100,000 distinct CDR3 sequences, roughly 95% found once; its top ten account for less than 0.15%. Material for sequencing was CD4+ T cells from PBMCs. The source of these receptors is a human donor with Susac syndrome. Each CDR3 is given with its conserved first and last residue. The order of the fields is V gene, clone size, D gene, J gene, CDR3 DNA, CDR3 protein. D genes are given only for firm matches. For some rows the clone size is stated as once, few or many, or as a class when expanded; others skip it.

V: TRBV3-1; size: NA; D: NA; J: TRBJ2-1; DNA: TGTGCCAGCAGCCTCCTAGAGAGTGAGCAGTTCTTC; CDR3: CASSLLESEQFF
V: TRBV15; size: NA; D: NA; J: TRBJ1-1; DNA: TGTGCCACCAGCACCTCGGTCAACACTGAAGCTTTCTTT; CDR3: CATSTSVNTEAFF
V: TRBV7-2; size: NA; D: TRBD1; J: TRBJ2-7; DNA: TGTGCCAGCAGCCCTCGGACAGGGGGCGAGTACGAGCAGTACTTC; CDR3: CASSPRTGGEYEQYF
V: TRBV5-1; size: NA; D: NA; J: TRBJ2-7; DNA: TGCGCCAGCAGCTCATTTAGCTCCTACGAGCAGTACTTC; CDR3: CASSSFSSYEQYF
V: TRBV29-1; size: NA; D: NA; J: TRBJ1-5; DNA: TGCAGCGTTTTGACAGGTAGCAATCAGCCCCAGCATTTT; CDR3: CSVLTGSNQPQHF
V: TRBV15; size: NA; D: NA; J: TRBJ2-2; DNA: TGTGCCACCAGCAGATTACTCGGTCTGGGGACCCTTAGCACCGGGGAGCTGTTTTTT; CDR3: CATSRLLGLGTLSTGELFF
V: TRBV2; size: NA; D: NA; J: TRBJ1-2; DNA: TGTGCCAGCAGTGAGAGCACTAACTATGGCTACACCTTC; CDR3: CASSESTNYGYTF
V: TRBV20-1; size: NA; D: NA; J: TRBJ2-7; DNA: TGCAGTGCTAGAGTGGGCGACCTGGGGCAGTACTTC; CDR3: CSARVGDLGQYF
V: TRBV20-1; size: NA; D: NA; J: TRBJ2-5; DNA: TGCAGTGCTAGGACCCCCGGAGCACAAGAGACCCAGTACTTC; CDR3: CSARTPGAQETQYF
V: TRBV15; size: NA; D: NA; J: TRBJ2-1; DNA: TGTGCCACCAGCAGAGATGGTGGGCCCTCCTACAATGAGCAGTTCTTC; CDR3: CATSRDGGPSYNEQFF
V: TRBV5-1; size: NA; D: NA; J: TRBJ2-7; DNA: TGCGCCAGCAGACATGACGAGGGGCGGCCCTACGAGCAGTACTTC; CDR3: CASRHDEGRPYEQYF
V: TRBV25-1; size: NA; D: TRBD1; J: TRBJ2-5; DNA: TGTGCCAGCAGCGACGGACAGGGGGCATTGGAGACCCAGTACTTC; CDR3: CASSDGQGALETQYF
V: TRBV20-1; size: NA; D: NA; J: TRBJ2-7; DNA: TGCAGTGCTAGAGATCCGGGAGTTTACGAGCAGTACTTC; CDR3: CSARDPGVYEQYF
V: TRBV27; size: NA; D: NA; J: TRBJ1-2; DNA: TGTGCCAGCAGTCCCAAAGACGGGTCCTATGGCTACACCTTC; CDR3: CASSPKDGSYGYTF
V: TRBV30; size: NA; D: TRBD1; J: TRBJ1-2; DNA: TGTGCCTGGAGGACTACAGGGGGCTATGGCTACACCTTC; CDR3: CAWRTTGGYGYTF
V: TRBV24-1; size: NA; D: TRBD1; J: TRBJ2-5; DNA: TGTGCCACCAGTGATGGAGACAGGGTAGGATTCGGGGAGACCCAGTACTTC; CDR3: CATSDGDRVGFGETQYF
V: TRBV12-3/TRBV12-4; size: NA; D: NA; J: TRBJ2-1; DNA: TGTGCCAGCACCGCCCCGCCGGCTAGCGCCTACAATGAGCAGTTCTTC; CDR3: CASTAPPASAYNEQFF
V: TRBV6-5; size: NA; D: NA; J: TRBJ1-2; DNA: TGTGCCAGCAGTTACTCTGGCCGCAACTATGGCTACACCTTC; CDR3: CASSYSGRNYGYTF
V: TRBV27; size: NA; D: TRBD1; J: TRBJ2-5; DNA: TGTGCCAGCAGACCTCGTGAAACAGGGGTCCAAGAGACCCAGTACTTC; CDR3: CASRPRETGVQETQYF
V: TRBV5-4; size: once; D: TRBD2; J: TRBJ2-5; DNA: TGTGCCAGCAGTCTCGGGGGGGCCGTTGAGACCCAGTACTTC; CDR3: CASSLGGAVETQYF
V: TRBV29-1; size: NA; D: NA; J: TRBJ2-1; DNA: TGCAGCGTGGCCCTCCTAGCTAGTGCCTACAATGAGCAGTTCTTC; CDR3: CSVALLASAYNEQFF
V: TRBV29-1; size: NA; D: NA; J: TRBJ1-4; DNA: TGCAGCGTTGGGCCGCCAGGAGAAAAACTGTTTTTT; CDR3: CSVGPPGEKLFF
V: TRBV2; size: NA; D: NA; J: TRBJ1-2; DNA: TGTGCCAGCAGTGAAGATGAAGGAAGCTACACCTTC; CDR3: CASSEDEGSYTF
V: TRBV9; size: NA; D: NA; J: TRBJ2-2; DNA: TGTGCCAGCAGCCCGAACCTCCCCGGGGAGCTGTTTTTT; CDR3: CASSPNLPGELFF
V: TRBV10-3; size: once; D: NA; J: TRBJ2-5; DNA: TGTGCCATCAGTGAGTCGGGGGCGAAGGAGACCCAGTACTTC; CDR3: CAISESGAKETQYF
V: TRBV20-1; size: NA; D: TRBD1; J: TRBJ1-1; DNA: TGCAGTGCTAGCGGACAGGGGGCGATGGATTTGAACACTGAAGCTTTCTTT; CDR3: CSASGQGAMDLNTEAFF
V: TRBV30; size: NA; D: NA; J: TRBJ1-4; DNA: TGTGCCTGGAAAAATGGTGGATACGAAAAACTGTTTTTT; CDR3: CAWKNGGYEKLFF
V: TRBV25-1; size: NA; D: NA; J: TRBJ2-7; DNA: TGTGCCAGCAGTGAATTAAGCCGAGTCGCCGAGCAGTACTTC; CDR3: CASSELSRVAEQYF
V: TRBV6-5; size: NA; D: TRBD1; J: TRBJ1-1; DNA: TGTGCCAGCAGCCGTGGACAGGGTGTCACTGAAGCTTTCTTT; CDR3: CASSRGQGVTEAFF
V: TRBV11-3; size: NA; D: TRBD2; J: TRBJ2-5; DNA: TGTGCCAGCAGCATCCGACTAGCGGGAGAACAAGAGACCCAGTACTTC; CDR3: CASSIRLAGEQETQYF
V: TRBV9; size: NA; D: NA; J: TRBJ2-7; DNA: TGTGCCAGCAGCCCCCAAGGGGGCTCCTACGAGCAGTACTTC; CDR3: CASSPQGGSYEQYF
V: TRBV20-1; size: NA; D: TRBD2; J: TRBJ2-3; DNA: TGCAGTGCTAGGGGGCAGGCGGGAGGCACAGATACGCAGTATTTT; CDR3: CSARGQAGGTDTQYF
V: TRBV29-1; size: once; D: NA; J: TRBJ2-2; DNA: TGCAGCGTGGGGAAGGACCGTCTAGCGAACACCGGGGAGCTGTTTTTT; CDR3: CSVGKDRLANTGELFF
V: TRBV12-3/TRBV12-4; size: NA; D: NA; J: TRBJ2-7; DNA: TGTGCCAGCAGTCCCCGAGGAGGGAGTCCCTACGAGCAGTACTTC; CDR3: CASSPRGGSPYEQYF
V: TRBV20-1; size: NA; D: NA; J: TRBJ2-3; DNA: TGCAGTGCTAGCGGGATCAGCACAGATACGCAGTATTTT; CDR3: CSASGISTDTQYF
V: TRBV4-3; size: NA; D: TRBD2; J: TRBJ2-1; DNA: TGCGCCAGCAGCCAAGATGGGGGAGGGCGGGGTGAGCAGTTCTTC; CDR3: CASSQDGGGRGEQFF
V: TRBV12-3/TRBV12-4; size: NA; D: NA; J: TRBJ2-2; DNA: TGTGCCAGCATCCTCTCCACCGGGGAGCTGTTTTTT; CDR3: CASILSTGELFF
V: TRBV18; size: NA; D: NA; J: TRBJ2-1; DNA: TGTGCCAGCTCACCCGCGAGATGGAGAGATGGGAACAATGAGCAGTTCTTC; CDR3: CASSPARWRDGNNEQFF
V: TRBV7-2; size: NA; D: TRBD2; J: TRBJ2-1; DNA: TGTGCCAGCAGCCCAGGACTAGCGGGAGGTGTCTATGAGCAGTTCTTC; CDR3: CASSPGLAGGVYEQFF
V: TRBV30; size: NA; D: NA; J: TRBJ1-1; DNA: TGTGCCTGGAGTGTAGTCGGATACACTGAAGCTTTCTTT; CDR3: CAWSVVGYTEAFF
V: TRBV25-1; size: NA; D: NA; J: TRBJ1-2; DNA: TGTGCCAGCAGTGAATCTAGAGGGGGCTACACCTTC; CDR3: CASSESRGGYTF
V: TRBV29-1; size: NA; D: TRBD1; J: TRBJ2-1; DNA: TGCAGCTCCGGACAGGGCCACAATGAGCAGTTCTTC; CDR3: CSSGQGHNEQFF
V: TRBV20-1; size: NA; D: NA; J: TRBJ1-2; DNA: TGCAGTGCTAGTTCGACCTATGGCTACACCTTC; CDR3: CSASSTYGYTF
V: TRBV29-1; size: NA; D: NA; J: TRBJ2-7; DNA: TGCAGCGTGAAACGGGGTTCCTACGAGCAGTACTTC; CDR3: CSVKRGSYEQYF
V: TRBV19; size: NA; D: NA; J: TRBJ1-5; DNA: TGTGCCAGTAGTCTGAGTTCCAGCAACGTAAATCAGCCCCAGCATTTT; CDR3: CASSLSSSNVNQPQHF
V: TRBV5-1; size: NA; D: NA; J: TRBJ1-5; DNA: TGCGCCAGCAGCTTGGGATTGAGGCGCCTTAATCAGCCCCAGCATTTT; CDR3: CASSLGLRRLNQPQHF
V: TRBV24-1; size: once; D: TRBD2; J: TRBJ2-3; DNA: TGTGCCACCAGTGATGTCCCCTCCCATTCGGGGGGAGGAGATACGCAGTATTTT; CDR3: CATSDVPSHSGGGDTQYF
V: TRBV7-2; size: NA; D: NA; J: TRBJ2-5; DNA: TGTGCCAGCAGTCAACCCAGCCAAGAGACCCAGTACTTC; CDR3: CASSQPSQETQYF
V: TRBV7-3; size: NA; D: NA; J: TRBJ2-1; DNA: TGTGCCAGCTGGGGAGCTCAGAGCTCCTACAATGAGCAGTTCTTC; CDR3: CASWGAQSSYNEQFF
V: TRBV3-1; size: NA; D: NA; J: TRBJ1-1; DNA: TGTGCCAGCAGCCAAGAAGGGGCCGGCACTGAAGCTTTCTTT; CDR3: CASSQEGAGTEAFF
V: TRBV9; size: NA; D: NA; J: TRBJ2-3; DNA: TGTGCCAGCAGCGTAGAGAACCCCACAGATACGCAGTATTTT; CDR3: CASSVENPTDTQYF